One sample yielded the 2 T cell receptor beta chains listed below, sequenced in a study of beta chain features in type 1 diabetes. Sequencing targeted expressed TCRB transcripts, as all isolated RNA had been reverse transcribed. Clones were sequenced by immunoSEQ multiplex PCR, and TCRdb holds only the in-frame ones, with some missing. The data show almost 350,000 clones, around a fifth seen once. The sequenced material came from naive CD4+ T cells from blood. The receptors stem from a woman between 18 and 30 years old in good health.

The rearrangement uses TRBV19 and TRBJ2-1, with D maybe TRBD2 (6 bases). Trimming took 4 bases from V and 5 from J, leaving 12 bases between them. Germline CDR1 LNHDA, CDR2 SQIVND (reference sequence). CDR3 length equals 14 residues. The CDR3 is CASSTSRGNNEQFF. In DNA, the CDR3 is TGTGCCAGTAGTACCTCCCGGGGGAACAATGAGCAGTTCTTC.

This clone was detected a few times. CDR3 nucleotides: TGTGCCAGCAGTGAAGGCAGGGCGGGACGAGGCTACACCTTC. Translating gives CASSEGRAGRGYTF. The chain links TRBV2 to TRBJ1-2; perhaps TRBD1 as D (5 bases). The CDR3 consists of 14 residues. Germline V lookup: CDR1 SNHLY, CDR2 FYNNEI. V lost 1 base and J lost 8, with 14 bases in between.